The entry that follows covers one T cell receptor beta chain sequence. V gave up 5 bases and J gave up 4 bases, with 9 bases separating them. Per germline, CDR1 SGHAT and CDR2 FQNNGV. The CDR3 is 12 residues long. Every graft-versus-host disease patient had gastrointestinal disease and got several lines of graft-versus-host disease therapy. This specimen belongs to a study of tissue T cells after allogeneic stem cell transplantation. As for the study in general: Patients with graft-versus-host disease had grafts: four unmodified, three CD34-selected and T-cell-depleted. Pathologist review favored tissue samples showing histologically apparent lymphocytes.

Measured with immunoSEQ multiplex PCR; TCRdb has only the in-frame clones, and not every one. The profile shows some 1,500 clones, 85% of them singletons. The specimen comprised liver tissue, sampled at autopsy. The chain employs TRBV11-2 and TRBJ2-7; D not resolved. This TCR was recovered from an older male patient with steroid-refractory graft-versus-host disease after an allogeneic stem cell transplant. Among the T cells, some may be from the graft donor. CDR3 bases: TGTGCCAGCAGCCCTCCGGATTACGAGCAGTACTTC. As protein: CASSPPDYEQYF.